This paragraph reports one T cell receptor beta chain. This sample is part of a study of T cell responses to AZD1222 COVID-19 vaccine. CDR3 length: 13 amino acids. Germline V gene sequence: CDR1 MDHEN, CDR2 SYDVKM. V was clipped by 3 bases and J by 10 bases, with 15 bases between them. Sequencing used immunoSEQ multiplex PCR; TCRdb keeps in-frame clones, though not all of them. The profile shows fewer than 80,000 clones, 88% of them singletons. The J gene is TRBJ1-1, the V gene TRBV28; D may be TRBD1 (6 bases). This sequence originates from an adult who received the MenACWY meningococcal vaccine as a control. The sequencing used peripheral blood, collected 28 days after the second dose of the MenACWY control vaccine. DNA of the CDR3: TGTGCCAGCAGTTTCCCCGGGACAAAGGGAGCTTTCTTT. The encoded protein is CASSFPGTKGAFF. The full variable domain, completed using reference TRBV28 and TRBJ1-1, is DVKVTQSSRYLVKRTGEKVFLECVQDMDHENMFWYRQDPGLGLRLIYFSYDVKMKEKGDIPEGYSVSREKKERFSLILESASTNQTSMYLCASSFPGTKGAFFGQGTRLTVV.